One sample yielded the 30 T cell receptor beta chains listed below, sequenced in a study of beta chain features in type 1 diabetes (dated by TCRdb to 2017 to 2018). The study at large found these results: In all four CD4+ subsets, TCRB CDR3 length was moderately but significantly shorter in type 1 diabetes patients.

Preparation of the library involved the immunoSEQ multiplex PCR assay. The High Capacity cDNA Reverse Transcription Kit was used to reverse transcribe all of the isolated RNA, meaning that expressed TCRB transcripts were what got sequenced. Held by TCRdb, this immuneACCESS table contains in-frame sequences only and omits some clones. Under half of the omission traces to an unresolved V gene where checked; the cause of the rest is unknown. This sample holds 95,000 to 150,000 clones; around 15% were observed only once. In total, the top ten clones hold less than 3% of the sample. Their antigens are not known. The sample taken for sequencing was central memory CD4+ T cells from blood. The source of these receptors is a man between 25 and 39 years old with type 1 diabetes.

This clone was seen more than once but under ten times. The V gene is TRBV29-1, the J gene TRBJ1-1; D is perhaps TRBD1 (5 bases). Germline-derived CDR1 and CDR2 are SQVTM and ANQGSEA. CDR3 size: 13 residues. V dropped 6 bases and J dropped 1 base, with 12 bases sitting between them. The CDR3 DNA follows: TGCAGCGTGGGACGCCCCGAGAACACTGAAGCTTTCTTT. It yields the protein CSVGRPENTEAFF.

This clone occurred a few times. The chain employs TRBV29-1 and TRBJ2-5, with D perhaps matching TRBD1 or TRBD2 (5 bases each). Trimming pared 1 base from V and 4 bases from J, leaving 10 bases between. This CDR3 is 13 amino acids long. Germline loops: CDR1 SQVTM, CDR2 ANQGSEA. The CDR3 nucleotides are TGCAGCGTTGAAGGGGACCGTAGAGAGACCCAGTACTTC. Protein product: CSVEGDRRETQYF.

V gene TRBV7-9 combines with J gene TRBJ2-5; D is possibly TRBD1 or TRBD2 (5 bases each). The V gene lost 5 bases and the J gene lost 5 bases, with 21 bases spanning the gap. Germline CDR1 reads SEHNR; CDR2 reads FQNEAQ (reference sequence). This CDR3 spans 16 amino acids. The CDR3 nucleotides are TGTGCCAGCAGCCCCGGCCCGATGAGGGGCGGTGAGACCCAGTACTTC. It is translated as CASSPGPMRGGETQYF.

This chain uses TRBV18 with TRBJ2-5, with D unclear. CDR1 is KGHSH, CDR2 LQKENI, per germline. V was cut by 1 base and J by 3 bases, with 6 bases left in between. This CDR3 has 13 amino acids. This CDR3 is CASSPRPKETQYF. The CDR3 DNA reads TGTGCCAGCTCACCACGTCCGAAAGAGACCCAGTACTTC.

This clone occurred a few times. This chain joins TRBV6-6 and TRBJ2-3; maybe TRBD2 (5 bases). V lost 4 bases and J 10 bases, leaving 21 bases between the germline ends. The length of the CDR3 is 15 residues. Germline CDR1 reads MNHNY; CDR2 reads SVGAGI (reference sequence). CDR3 nucleotide sequence: TGTGCCAGCAGTTCCCCATTAGATGGCAGCGGTCCGCAGTATTTT. It is translated as CASSSPLDGSGPQYF.

This clone has a handful of counts. The V call is TRBV19, the J call TRBJ1-5; no clear D. Per germline, CDR1 LNHDA and CDR2 SQIVND (reference sequence). The CDR3 has 12 amino acids. V lost 5 bases and J 5 bases, leaving 7 bases between the germline ends. CDR3 nucleotides: TGTGCCAGTAGTTTCCTGGATCAGCCCCAGCATTTT. The encoded protein is CASSFLDQPQHF.

This clone was detected a few times. The rearrangement joins TRBV7-9 to TRBJ1-6, with no clear D. The V end lost 4 bases, the J end lost 7 bases, and 14 bases lay between the germline ends. The V gene's germline CDR1 is SEHNR and CDR2 FQNEAQ (reference sequence). CDR3 length: 15 amino acids. This CDR3 is CASSYMDPPNSPLHF. DNA of the CDR3: TGTGCCAGCAGCTACATGGACCCGCCAAATTCACCCCTCCACTTT. The full variable domain, its missing parts supplied by reference TRBV7-9 and TRBJ1-6, is DTGVSQNPRHKITKRGQNVTFRCDPISEHNRLYWYRQTLGQGPEFLTYFQNEAQLEKSRLLSDRFSAERPKGSFSTLEIQRTEQGDSAMYLCASSYMDPPNSPLHFGNGTRLTVT.

This clone was found many times. The chain carries TRBV28 and TRBJ2-3; 8 nucleotides agree with TRBD1. Trimming at V came to 7 bases and at J to 4 bases, leaving 10 bases not matched to a gene. Germline CDR1 and CDR2: MDHEN and SYDVKM. The CDR3 runs to 15 residues. The CDR3: CASTQGDRGPDTQYF. CDR3 nucleotides: TGTGCCAGCACCCAAGGAGACAGGGGCCCAGATACGCAGTATTTT. Together with reference TRBV28 and TRBJ2-3, the CDR3 gives the full variable domain: DVKVTQSSRYLVKRTGEKVFLECVQDMDHENMFWYRQDPGLGLRLIYFSYDVKMKEKGDIPEGYSVSREKKERFSLILESASTNQTSMYLCASTQGDRGPDTQYFGPGTRLTVL.

In its sample, this clone was seen a few times. The chain links TRBV29-1 to TRBJ2-3; 14 bases are a match to TRBD2. Looked up from germline, CDR1 is SQVTM and CDR2 is ANQGSEA. The CDR3 has 14 residues. Germline trimming cut 7 bases from V and 8 bases from J; bases unmatched to any gene: 8. The DNA of the CDR3 is TGCAGCGCGAGACTAGCGGGGGGGCCCGGTACGCAGTATTTT. The encoded protein is CSARLAGGPGTQYF.

V usage is TRBV4-3 and J usage is TRBJ2-7; D unclear. V lost 0 bases, J lost 4 bases, and 4 bases lay in between. Germline V gene lookup returns CDR1 LGHNA and CDR2 YSLEER. The CDR3 totals 12 residues. In DNA, the CDR3 is TGCGCCAGCAGCCAAGACGGGTACGAGCAGTACTTC. It yields the protein CASSQDGYEQYF.

The rearrangement links TRBV2 to TRBJ1-4; tentative D call: TRBD1 (5 bases). Germline V gives CDR1 SNHLY, CDR2 FYNNEI. V lost 6 bases, J lost 4 bases, and 15 bases lay in between. The CDR3 spans 15 residues. The DNA of the CDR3 is TGTGCCAGCAGATCTCCGGGACGGGATAATGAAAAACTGTTTTTT. It is translated as CASRSPGRDNEKLFF.

This chain connects TRBV5-4 to TRBJ2-5; no clear D gene. The CDR3 sequence is 14 residues long. Trimming stripped 3 bases from V and 4 bases from J, with 13 bases between. The germline gives CDR1 SGHNT, CDR2 YYREEE (reference sequence). Written as DNA, the CDR3 is TGTGCCAGCAGCTCTGTGGGGTATCCAGAGACCCAGTACTTC. It codes for CASSSVGYPETQYF.

With respect to this clone: At the DNA level, this CDR3 is encoded by other sequences in the same sample as well. In DNA, the CDR3 is TGTGCCAGCAGCTTAGGGCAGGGTTTCACCGGGGAGCTGTTTTTT. This gives the protein CASSLGQGFTGELFF. The chain uses TRBV7-2 and TRBJ2-2; weak D call: TRBD1 (5 bases). Germline V CDR1 and CDR2: SGHTA, FQGNSA. The germline V and J ends were trimmed by 1 base and 4 bases, with 10 bases remaining between them. This CDR3 is 15 amino acids long. Supplemented by reference TRBV7-2 and TRBJ2-2, the full variable domain reads GAGVSQSPSNKVTEKGKDVELRCDPISGHTALYWYRQSLGQGLEFLIYFQGNSAPDKSGLPSDRFSAERTGGSVSTLTIQRTQQEDSAVYLCASSLGQGFTGELFFGEGSRLTVL.

The V and J genes are TRBV27 and TRBJ1-5, with 8 bases lining up with TRBD1. This CDR3 region has 15 residues. From germline, CDR1 is MNHEY and CDR2 SMNVEV (reference sequence). The V gene end was trimmed by 6 bases and the J gene end by 4 bases; junction bases not matched to a gene: 8. Written as DNA, the CDR3 is TGTGCCAGCAGCCTCCAGGGGGCTGGGAATCAGCCCCAGCATTTT. It encodes CASSLQGAGNQPQHF.

CDR3 sequence: CASAGTGSLAKNIQYF. Written as DNA, the CDR3 is TGTGCCAGTGCCGGGACAGGGTCTTTAGCCAAAAACATTCAGTACTTC. The rearrangement links TRBV19 to TRBJ2-4; the match to TRBD1 covers 9 bases. The length of the CDR3 is 16 residues. Germline loops: CDR1 LNHDA, CDR2 SQIVND (reference sequence). The ends lost 8 bases at V and 0 bases at J; junction bases unmatched: 8.

This clone occurred many times. The rearrangement links TRBV5-6 to TRBJ1-2; 7 bases agree with TRBD1. The CDR3 consists of 12 residues. Looked up from germline, CDR1 is SGHDT and CDR2 is YYEEEE. V trimming: 4 bases; J trimming: 6 bases; junction bases outside the gene matches: 3. In DNA, the CDR3 is TGTGCCAGCAGCATAGGGACAGATGGCTACACCTTC. This encodes CASSIGTDGYTF.

This clone was detected only a few times. The chain employs TRBV2 and TRBJ2-1; 13 bases agree with TRBD2. V lost 5 bases, J lost 4 bases, and 2 bases stayed unmatched. The CDR3 is made up of 15 amino acids. The germline V gene encodes CDR1 SNHLY and CDR2 FYNNEI. The CDR3 coding sequence is TGTGCCAGCAGTCGGACTAGCGGGGGTTACAATGAGCAGTTCTTC. This translates into CASSRTSGGYNEQFF.

This clone has a handful of counts. The rearrangement uses TRBV7-9 and TRBJ2-7; the D call may be TRBD1 or TRBD2 (5 bases each). This CDR3 has 14 residues. With 2 bases removed from V and 7 bases from J, the gap between germline ends came to 15 bases. The germline V gene encodes CDR1 SEHNR and CDR2 FQNEAQ (reference sequence). CDR3 sequence: CASSLKGREREQYF. The CDR3, as DNA: TGTGCCAGCAGCTTAAAGGGCAGGGAGAGGGAGCAGTACTTC.

This clone has a single count. The rearrangement uses TRBV7-6 and TRBJ2-7, with 9 bases that match TRBD2. V trimming: 8 bases; J trimming: 3 bases; junction bases outside the gene matches: 20. In germline, CDR1 is SGHVS, CDR2 FNYEAQ. The CDR3 totals 18 residues. The CDR3 region has the DNA TGTGCCAGCCGAGCTTATGGAAAGGGACTAGCTGATTACTACGAGCAGTACTTC. Its protein is CASRAYGKGLADYYEQYF.

The genes are TRBV19 and TRBJ2-3, with D possibly called TRBD1 or TRBD2 (5 bases each). CDR1 is LNHDA and CDR2 is SQIVND in the germline V gene (reference sequence). CDR3 length equals 13 residues. Trimming removed 6 bases from V and 5 bases from J, with 12 bases in between. The CDR3 loop is CASSYRTGDTQYF. For the CDR3, the DNA is TGTGCCAGTAGCTACAGGACTGGAGATACGCAGTATTTT.

The J gene is TRBJ1-5, the V gene TRBV7-8; D not certain. The CDR3 totals 12 residues. V lost 1 base, J lost 6 bases, and 4 bases lay in between. The germline CDR1 and CDR2 sequences are SGHVS and FQNEAQ. CDR3 amino acids: CASSLGTQPQHF. The CDR3 DNA follows: TGTGCCAGCAGCTTAGGAACTCAGCCCCAGCATTTT.

The rearrangement joins TRBV10-3 to TRBJ2-7, with D maybe TRBD2 (5 bases). From germline, CDR1 is ENHRY and CDR2 SYGVKD. This CDR3 comprises 17 residues. With 0 bases removed from V and 2 bases from J, the gap between germline ends came to 17 bases. The CDR3 DNA reads as TGTGCCATCAGTGAGTCGAAAAGCCGCCCGGGGACCTACGAGCAGTACTTC. Translation: CAISESKSRPGTYEQYF.

The gene calls are TRBV6-5 and TRBJ2-5; D gene uncertain. Germline V gene data show CDR1 as MNHEY and CDR2 as SVGAGI. Trimming stripped 5 bases from V and 6 bases from J, with 13 bases between. CDR3 length: 13 amino acids. In nucleotides, the CDR3 is TGTGCCAGCAGTGCTAATCGATTCAAGACCCAGTACTTC. Amino acids: CASSANRFKTQYF.

The chain couples TRBV6-6 to TRBJ2-3, with unresolved D. Germline loops: CDR1 MNHNY, CDR2 SVGAGI (reference sequence). V was cut by 3 bases and J by 1 base, with 14 bases left in between. The CDR3 contains 16 residues. The DNA of the CDR3 is TGTGCCAGCAGTTATGGAGAAAGTGCGGGCACAGATACGCAGTATTTT. Protein product: CASSYGESAGTDTQYF.

Only a few counts were recorded for this clone. This sequence joins TRBV30 and TRBJ1-6, with D maybe TRBD1 (6 bases). V gave up 4 bases and J gave up 8 bases, with 18 bases separating them. The germline V gene has CDR1 GTSNPN and CDR2 SVGIG (reference sequence). This CDR3 has 15 residues. CDR3 region: CAWISPQGRDSPLHF. CDR3 nucleotides: TGTGCCTGGATCAGTCCCCAGGGGAGGGATTCACCCCTCCACTTT.

The chain links TRBV30 to TRBJ2-5, with 9 bases identical to TRBD2. V shed 0 bases and J 5 bases; nucleotides not matched to a gene: 1. Germline V gene lookup returns CDR1 GTSNPN and CDR2 SVGIG (reference sequence). The CDR3 loop spans 13 amino acids. CDR3 region: CAWSVTSGETQYF. The CDR3 coding sequence is TGTGCCTGGAGTGTAACTAGCGGGGAGACCCAGTACTTC. Based on the CDR3 plus reference TRBV30 and TRBJ2-5, the full variable domain is SQTIHQWPATLVQPVGSPLSLECTVEGTSNPNLYWYRQAAGRGLQLLFYSVGIGQISSEVPQNLSASRPQDRQFILSSKKLLLSDSGFYLCAWSVTSGETQYFGPGTRLLVL.

The genes are TRBV18 and TRBJ2-3; D uncertain. V was pared by 1 base and J by 4 bases, with 18 bases between. Germline CDR1 and CDR2: KGHSH and LQKENI. This CDR3 is 17 amino acids long. The CDR3 bases are TGTGCCAGCTCACCACTGTCCATCCCGACGGGCGCAGATACGCAGTATTTT. It specifies CASSPLSIPTGADTQYF. The variable domain in full, with the rest retrieved from reference TRBV18 and TRBJ2-3, is NAGVMQNPRHLVRRRGQEARLRCSPMKGHSHVYWYRQLPEEGLKFMVYLQKENIIDESGMPKERFSAEFPKEGPSILRIQQVVRGDSAAYFCASSPLSIPTGADTQYFGPGTRLTVL.

The sample holds one count of this clone. V usage is TRBV5-4 and J usage is TRBJ2-3; 8 bases fit TRBD2. Germline lookup yields CDR1 SGHNT and CDR2 YYREEE (reference sequence). With V trimmed by 2 bases and J by 3 bases, 14 bases remained unmatched. This CDR3 is 18 amino acids long. The CDR3 loop reads CASSLRISGGGRTDTQYF. CDR3 sequence (DNA): TGTGCCAGCAGCTTAAGGATTAGCGGCGGGGGGCGGACAGATACGCAGTATTTT. Variable domain in full (rest from reference TRBV5-4 and TRBJ2-3): ETGVTQSPTHLIKTRGQQVTLRCSSQSGHNTVSWYQQALGQGPQFIFQYYREEENGRGNFPPRFSGLQFPNYSSELNVNALELDDSALYLCASSLRISGGGRTDTQYFGPGTRLTVL.

This chain connects TRBV7-2 to TRBJ2-3, with 15 positions matching TRBD2. The CDR3 covers 18 residues. The germline V gene encodes CDR1 SGHTA and CDR2 FQGNSA. With V trimmed by 1 base and J by 6 bases, 8 bases remained unmatched. DNA for the CDR3: TGTGCCAGCAGCTTAGTCGGACTAGCGGGGGGGCATAAGGATACGCAGTATTTT. Residues: CASSLVGLAGGHKDTQYF.

This clone was observed many times. The chain couples TRBV5-6 to TRBJ2-7, with no clear D. This CDR3 spans 15 amino acids. The V and J ends lost 1 base and 2 bases respectively, with 13 bases between them. Germline V CDR1 and CDR2: SGHDT, YYEEEE. This CDR3 reads CASSLRRLLTYEQYF. The DNA of the CDR3 is TGTGCCAGCAGCTTGCGAAGACTTTTAACCTACGAGCAGTACTTC.